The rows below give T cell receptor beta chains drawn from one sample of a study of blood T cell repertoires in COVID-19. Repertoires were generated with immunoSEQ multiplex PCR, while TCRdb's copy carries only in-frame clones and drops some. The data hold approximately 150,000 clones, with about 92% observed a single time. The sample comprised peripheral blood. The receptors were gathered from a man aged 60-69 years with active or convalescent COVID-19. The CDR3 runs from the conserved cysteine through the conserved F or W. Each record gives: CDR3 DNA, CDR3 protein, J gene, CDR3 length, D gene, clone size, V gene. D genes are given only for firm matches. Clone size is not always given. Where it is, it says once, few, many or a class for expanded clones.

DNA: TGCAGCGTTGAAGATATTTATGGGACAGGGCCCTACGAGCAGTACTTC
CDR3: CSVEDIYGTGPYEQYF
J: TRBJ2-7
length: 16
D: TRBD1
size: .
V: TRBV29-1

DNA: TGTGCCAGCAGCCGTGGGACAGATGAAAAACTGTTTTTT
CDR3: CASSRGTDEKLFF
J: TRBJ1-4
length: 13
D: TRBD1
size: .
V: TRBV12-3/TRBV12-4

DNA: TGTGCCAGCAGTAACGGACAGGGTGGAGAAAAACTGTTTTTT
CDR3: CASSNGQGGEKLFF
J: TRBJ1-4
length: 14
D: TRBD1
size: .
V: TRBV27

DNA: TGCGCCAGCAGCTTGAACGGACAGACTTACACCGGGGAGCTGTTTTTT
CDR3: CASSLNGQTYTGELFF
J: TRBJ2-2
length: 16
D: .
size: .
V: TRBV5-1

DNA: TGTGCCAGCAGCCTAACTACCGGGACAGGGACTAACAATGAGCAGTTCTTC
CDR3: CASSLTTGTGTNNEQFF
J: TRBJ2-1
length: 17
D: TRBD1
size: .
V: TRBV3-1/TRBV3-2

DNA: TGTGCCAGCAGTCAGTCCCCGAGGGAGCAGTACTTC
CDR3: CASSQSPREQYF
J: TRBJ2-7
length: 12
D: .
size: .
V: TRBV6-2/TRBV6-3

DNA: TGTGCCAGCAGCCTACGACAGGGAGGCACTGAAGCTTTCTTT
CDR3: CASSLRQGGTEAFF
J: TRBJ1-1
length: 14
D: TRBD1
size: once
V: TRBV7-8

DNA: TGCGCCAGCAGCTTGGTGTCGGGGGTAGGCTACAATGAGCAGTTCTTC
CDR3: CASSLVSGVGYNEQFF
J: TRBJ2-1
length: 16
D: .
size: .
V: TRBV5-1

DNA: TGCGCCAGCAGTGGAGGGCGGGAGAGCTCCTACGAGCAGTACTTC
CDR3: CASSGGRESSYEQYF
J: TRBJ2-7
length: 15
D: TRBD2
size: .
V: TRBV10-1

DNA: TGTGCCAGTAGCCTCCCTAGCGGGAGCGTCTCAGAGACCCAGTACTTC
CDR3: CASSLPSGSVSETQYF
J: TRBJ2-5
length: 16
D: TRBD2
size: .
V: TRBV19

DNA: TGCGCCAGCAGTGCGGGAGGGGCCAAAAACATTCAGTACTTC
CDR3: CASSAGGAKNIQYF
J: TRBJ2-4
length: 14
D: TRBD2
size: .
V: TRBV10-1

DNA: TGCGCCAGCAGCCGAAATAGCGGGGGAAGCTCTTACGAGCAGTACTTC
CDR3: CASSRNSGGSSYEQYF
J: TRBJ2-7
length: 16
D: TRBD2
size: once
V: TRBV4-1

DNA: TGTGCCAGCAGCCAATCGCGACCGGGGAGTACCTACAATGAGCAGTTCTTC
CDR3: CASSQSRPGSTYNEQFF
J: TRBJ2-1
length: 17
D: .
size: few
V: TRBV3-1/TRBV3-2

DNA: TGTGCCAGCAGCTTAAAGACAGGGATCGACACCGGGGAGCTGTTTTTT
CDR3: CASSLKTGIDTGELFF
J: TRBJ2-2
length: 16
D: TRBD1
size: .
V: TRBV7-2

DNA: TGTGCCAGCTCACCGGGACTAGATAACAATGAGCAGTTCTTC
CDR3: CASSPGLDNNEQFF
J: TRBJ2-1
length: 14
D: TRBD2
size: .
V: TRBV18